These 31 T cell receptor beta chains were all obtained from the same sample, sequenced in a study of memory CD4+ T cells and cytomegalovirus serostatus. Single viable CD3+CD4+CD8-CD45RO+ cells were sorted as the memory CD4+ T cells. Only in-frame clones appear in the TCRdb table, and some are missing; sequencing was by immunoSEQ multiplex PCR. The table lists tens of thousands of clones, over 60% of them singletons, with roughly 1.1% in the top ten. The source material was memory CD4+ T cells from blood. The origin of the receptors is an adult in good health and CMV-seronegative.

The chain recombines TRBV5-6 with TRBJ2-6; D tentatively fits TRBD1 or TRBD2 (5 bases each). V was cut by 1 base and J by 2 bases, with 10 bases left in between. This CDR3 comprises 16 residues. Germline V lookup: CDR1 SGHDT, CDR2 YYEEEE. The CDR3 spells CASSLNGGTGANVLTF. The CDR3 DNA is TGTGCCAGCAGCTTGAATGGGGGTACTGGGGCCAACGTCCTGACTTTC.

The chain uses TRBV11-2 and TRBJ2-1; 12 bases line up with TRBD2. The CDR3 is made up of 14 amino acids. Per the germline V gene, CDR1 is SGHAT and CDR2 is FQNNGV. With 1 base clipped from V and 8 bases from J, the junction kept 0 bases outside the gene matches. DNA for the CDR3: TGTGCCAGCAGCTTAGGGACTAGCGGGGATGAGCAGTTCTTC. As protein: CASSLGTSGDEQFF.

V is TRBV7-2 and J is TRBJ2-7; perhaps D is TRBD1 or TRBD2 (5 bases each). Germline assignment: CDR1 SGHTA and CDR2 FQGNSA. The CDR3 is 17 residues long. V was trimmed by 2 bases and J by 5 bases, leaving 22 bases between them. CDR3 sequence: CASSLKFGAANLDEQYF. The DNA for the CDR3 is TGTGCCAGCAGCTTAAAATTCGGGGCAGCCAATTTGGACGAGCAGTACTTC.

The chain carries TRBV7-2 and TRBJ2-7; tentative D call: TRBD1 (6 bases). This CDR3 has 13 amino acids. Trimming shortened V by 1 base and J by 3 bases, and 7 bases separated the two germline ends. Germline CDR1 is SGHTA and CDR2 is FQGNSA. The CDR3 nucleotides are TGTGCCAGCAGCTTAGAACAGGGCTACGAGCAGTACTTC. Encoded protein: CASSLEQGYEQYF.

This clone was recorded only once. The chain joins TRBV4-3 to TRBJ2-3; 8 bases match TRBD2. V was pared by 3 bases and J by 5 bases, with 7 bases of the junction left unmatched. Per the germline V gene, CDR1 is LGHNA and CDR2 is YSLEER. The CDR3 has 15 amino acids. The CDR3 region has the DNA TGCGCCAGCAGCCAGGATCACCTAGCGGGAGATACGCAGTATTTT. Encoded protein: CASSQDHLAGDTQYF.

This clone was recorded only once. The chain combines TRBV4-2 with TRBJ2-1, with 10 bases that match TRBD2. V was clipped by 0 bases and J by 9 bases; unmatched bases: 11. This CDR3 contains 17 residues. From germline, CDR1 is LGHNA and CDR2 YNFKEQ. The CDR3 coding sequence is TGTGCCAGCAGCCAAGATATATCGTCTAGCGGGAGTGGTGAGCAGTTCTTC. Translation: CASSQDISSSGSGEQFF.

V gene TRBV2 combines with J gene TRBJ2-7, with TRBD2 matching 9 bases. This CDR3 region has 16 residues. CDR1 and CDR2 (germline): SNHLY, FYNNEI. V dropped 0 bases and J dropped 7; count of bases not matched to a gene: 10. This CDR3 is CASSEAGSSGTQEQYF. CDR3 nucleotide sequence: TGTGCCAGCAGTGAAGCGGGTTCTAGCGGGACCCAAGAGCAGTACTTC. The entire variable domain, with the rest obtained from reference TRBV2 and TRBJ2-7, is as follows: EPEVTQTPSHQVTQMGQEVILRCVPISNHLYFYWYRQILGQKVEFLVSFYNNEISEKSEIFDDQFSVERPDGSNFTLKIRSTKLEDSAMYFCASSEAGSSGTQEQYFGPGTRLTVT.

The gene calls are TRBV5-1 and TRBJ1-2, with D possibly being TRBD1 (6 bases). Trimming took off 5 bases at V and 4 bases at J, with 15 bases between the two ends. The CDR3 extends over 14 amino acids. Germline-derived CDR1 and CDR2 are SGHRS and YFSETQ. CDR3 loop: CASRPGAEGYGYTF. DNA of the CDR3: TGCGCCAGCAGACCAGGGGCGGAGGGCTATGGCTACACCTTC.

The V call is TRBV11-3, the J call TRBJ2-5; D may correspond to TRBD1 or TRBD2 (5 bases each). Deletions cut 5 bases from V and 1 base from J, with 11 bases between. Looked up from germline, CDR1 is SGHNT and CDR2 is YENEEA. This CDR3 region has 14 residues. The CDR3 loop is CASSTGRSQETQYF. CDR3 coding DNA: TGTGCCAGCAGCACGGGACGGTCCCAAGAGACCCAGTACTTC.

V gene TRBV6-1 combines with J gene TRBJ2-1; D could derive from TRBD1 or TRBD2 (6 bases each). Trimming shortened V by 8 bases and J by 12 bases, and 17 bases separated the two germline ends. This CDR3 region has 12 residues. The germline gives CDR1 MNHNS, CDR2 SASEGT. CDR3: CASDERGLGQFF. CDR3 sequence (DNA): TGTGCCAGCGACGAACGGGGGCTAGGGCAGTTCTTC.

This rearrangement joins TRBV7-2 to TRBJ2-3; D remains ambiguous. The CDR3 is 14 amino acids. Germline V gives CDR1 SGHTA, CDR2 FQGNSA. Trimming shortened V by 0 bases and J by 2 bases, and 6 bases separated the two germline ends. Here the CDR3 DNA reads TGTGCCAGCAGCTTAGCTCGCTCCACAGATACGCAGTATTTT. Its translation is CASSLARSTDTQYF.

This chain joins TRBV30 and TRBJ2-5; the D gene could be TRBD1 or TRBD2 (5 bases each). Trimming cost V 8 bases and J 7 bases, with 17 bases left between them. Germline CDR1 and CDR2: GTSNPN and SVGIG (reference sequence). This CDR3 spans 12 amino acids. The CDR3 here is CAGNRDRGTQYF. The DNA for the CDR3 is TGTGCCGGCAACCGGGACCGGGGGACCCAGTACTTC.

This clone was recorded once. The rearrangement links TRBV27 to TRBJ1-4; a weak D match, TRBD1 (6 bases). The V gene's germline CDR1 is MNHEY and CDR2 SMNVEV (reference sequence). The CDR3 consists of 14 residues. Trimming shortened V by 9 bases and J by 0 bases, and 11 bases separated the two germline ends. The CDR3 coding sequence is TGTGCCAGTAGGGGGGGGCCAACTAATGAAAAACTGTTTTTT. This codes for CASRGGPTNEKLFF.

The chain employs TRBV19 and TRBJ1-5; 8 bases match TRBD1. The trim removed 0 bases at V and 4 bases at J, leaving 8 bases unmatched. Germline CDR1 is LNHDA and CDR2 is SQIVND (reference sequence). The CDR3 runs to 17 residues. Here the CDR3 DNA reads TGTGCCAGTAGTATAGATCCTGACAGGGGAAGAAATCAGCCCCAGCATTTT. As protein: CASSIDPDRGRNQPQHF.

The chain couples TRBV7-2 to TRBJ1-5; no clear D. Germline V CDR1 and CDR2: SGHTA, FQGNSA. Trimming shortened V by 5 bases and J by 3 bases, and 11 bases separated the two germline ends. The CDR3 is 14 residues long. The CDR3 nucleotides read TGTGCCAGCAGCCCTTCAGTTACCAATCAGCCCCAGCATTTT. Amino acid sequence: CASSPSVTNQPQHF.

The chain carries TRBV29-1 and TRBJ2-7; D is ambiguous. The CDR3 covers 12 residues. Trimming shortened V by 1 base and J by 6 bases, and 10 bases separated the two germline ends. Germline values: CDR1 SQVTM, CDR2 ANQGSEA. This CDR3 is CSVEAPSREQYF. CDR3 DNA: TGCAGCGTTGAAGCCCCGTCCCGCGAGCAGTACTTC.

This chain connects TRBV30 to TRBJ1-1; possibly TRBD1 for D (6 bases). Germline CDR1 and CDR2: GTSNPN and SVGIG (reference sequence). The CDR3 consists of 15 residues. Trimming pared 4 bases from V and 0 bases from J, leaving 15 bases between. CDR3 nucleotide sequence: TGTGCCTGGACCCGGGGATGGGACATGAACACTGAAGCTTTCTTT. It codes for CAWTRGWDMNTEAFF.

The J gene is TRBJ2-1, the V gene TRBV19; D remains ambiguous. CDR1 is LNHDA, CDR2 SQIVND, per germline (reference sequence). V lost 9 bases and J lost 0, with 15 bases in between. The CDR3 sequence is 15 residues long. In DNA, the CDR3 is TGTGCCAGCCGTCATAGGTTATCCTCCTACAATGAGCAGTTCTTC. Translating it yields CASRHRLSSYNEQFF.

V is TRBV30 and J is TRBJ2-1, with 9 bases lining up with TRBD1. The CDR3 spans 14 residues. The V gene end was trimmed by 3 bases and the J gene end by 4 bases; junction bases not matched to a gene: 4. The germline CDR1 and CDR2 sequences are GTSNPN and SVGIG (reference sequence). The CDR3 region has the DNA TGTGCCTGGAGCAGGACAGGGGTTTACAATGAGCAGTTCTTC. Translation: CAWSRTGVYNEQFF.

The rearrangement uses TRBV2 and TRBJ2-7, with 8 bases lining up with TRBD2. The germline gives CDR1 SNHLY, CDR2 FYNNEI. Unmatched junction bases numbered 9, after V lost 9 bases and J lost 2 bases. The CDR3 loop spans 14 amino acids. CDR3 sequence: CARRGAGAPYEQYF. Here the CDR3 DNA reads TGTGCCAGAAGAGGAGCGGGAGCACCCTACGAGCAGTACTTC.

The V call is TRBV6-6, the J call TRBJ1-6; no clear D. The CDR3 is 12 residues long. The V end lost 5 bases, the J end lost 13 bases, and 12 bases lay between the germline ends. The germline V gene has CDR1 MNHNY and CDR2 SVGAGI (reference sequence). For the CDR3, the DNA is TGTGCCAGCAGTCCCACGGGAAGGCCCCTCCACTTT. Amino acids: CASSPTGRPLHF.

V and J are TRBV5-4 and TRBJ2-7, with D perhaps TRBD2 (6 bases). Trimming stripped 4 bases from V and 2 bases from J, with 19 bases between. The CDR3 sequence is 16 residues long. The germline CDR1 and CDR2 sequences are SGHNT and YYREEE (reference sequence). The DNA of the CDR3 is TGTGCCAGCAGCACCTACTCTAGCGCGCCCCCCTACGAGCAGTACTTC. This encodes CASSTYSSAPPYEQYF.

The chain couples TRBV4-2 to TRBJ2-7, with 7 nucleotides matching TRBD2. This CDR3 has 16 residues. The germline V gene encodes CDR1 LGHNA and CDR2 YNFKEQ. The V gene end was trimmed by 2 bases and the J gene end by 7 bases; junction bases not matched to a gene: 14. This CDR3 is CASSQPPSGGPREQYF. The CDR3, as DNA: TGTGCCAGCAGCCAACCGCCTAGCGGAGGTCCGAGGGAGCAGTACTTC.

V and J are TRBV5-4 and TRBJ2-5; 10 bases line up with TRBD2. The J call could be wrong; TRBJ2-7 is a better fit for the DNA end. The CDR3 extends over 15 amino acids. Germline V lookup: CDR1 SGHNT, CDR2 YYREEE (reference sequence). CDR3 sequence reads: CASSIDSGRAYEQYF. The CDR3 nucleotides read TGTGCCAGCAGCATTGACAGCGGGAGGGCCTACGAGCAGTACTTC.

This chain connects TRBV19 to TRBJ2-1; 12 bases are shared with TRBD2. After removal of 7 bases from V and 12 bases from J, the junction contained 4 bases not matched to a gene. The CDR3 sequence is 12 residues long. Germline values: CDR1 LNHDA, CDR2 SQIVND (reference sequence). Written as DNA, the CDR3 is TGTGCCAGTAAAACGACTAGCGGGGGGCAGTTCTTC. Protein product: CASKTTSGGQFF. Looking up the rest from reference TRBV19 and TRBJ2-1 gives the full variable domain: DGGITQSPKYLFRKEGQNVTLSCEQNLNHDAMYWYRQDPGQGLRLIYYSQIVNDFQKGDIAEGYSVSREKKESFPLTVTSAQKNPTAFYLCASKTTSGGQFFGPGTRLTVL.

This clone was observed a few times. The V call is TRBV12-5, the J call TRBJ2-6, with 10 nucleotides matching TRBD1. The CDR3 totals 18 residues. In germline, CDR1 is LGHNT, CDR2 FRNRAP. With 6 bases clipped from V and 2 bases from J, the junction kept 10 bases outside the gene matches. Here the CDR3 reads CASGPRDRGSTGANVLTF. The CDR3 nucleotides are TGTGCTAGTGGGCCCCGGGACAGGGGTTCCACTGGGGCCAACGTCCTGACTTTC.

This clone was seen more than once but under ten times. Written as DNA, the CDR3 is TGTGCCAGACAGGGTTCAGACACTGAAGCTTTCTTT. Translating it yields CARQGSDTEAFF. This chain connects TRBV6-7 to TRBJ1-1; TRBD1 might be the D (6 bases). TRBV6-7 carries the ORF label, with uncertain function. The CDR3 consists of 12 residues. Deletions cut 9 bases from V and 3 bases from J, with 11 bases between.

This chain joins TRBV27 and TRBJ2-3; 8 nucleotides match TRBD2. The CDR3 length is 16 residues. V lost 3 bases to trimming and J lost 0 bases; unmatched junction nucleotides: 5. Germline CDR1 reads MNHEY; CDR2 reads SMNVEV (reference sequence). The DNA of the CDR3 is TGTGCCAGCAGTTTCGGGAGGGGGTATAGCACAGATACGCAGTATTTT. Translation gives CASSFGRGYSTDTQYF.

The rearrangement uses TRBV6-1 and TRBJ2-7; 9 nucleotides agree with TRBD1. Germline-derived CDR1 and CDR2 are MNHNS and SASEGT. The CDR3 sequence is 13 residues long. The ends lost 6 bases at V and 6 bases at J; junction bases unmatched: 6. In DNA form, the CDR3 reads TGTGCCAGCAGCGAGGGACAGGGCGTCGAGCAGTACTTC. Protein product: CASSEGQGVEQYF.

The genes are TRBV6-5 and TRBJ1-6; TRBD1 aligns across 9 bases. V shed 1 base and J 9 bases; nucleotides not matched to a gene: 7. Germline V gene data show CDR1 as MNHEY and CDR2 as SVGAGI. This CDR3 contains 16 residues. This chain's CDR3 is CASSYFGTGRGSPLHF. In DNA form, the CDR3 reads TGTGCCAGCAGTTACTTTGGGACAGGGAGAGGTTCACCCCTCCACTTT.

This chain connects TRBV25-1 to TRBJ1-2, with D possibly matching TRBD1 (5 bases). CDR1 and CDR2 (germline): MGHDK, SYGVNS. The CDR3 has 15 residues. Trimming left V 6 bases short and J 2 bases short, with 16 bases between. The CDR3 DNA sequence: TGTGCCAGCAGGGCTAGGGGCCGGGGAAACTATGGCTACACCTTC. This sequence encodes CASRARGRGNYGYTF.